The sequence of this T cell receptor (beta chain) was determined in a study of T cells in narcolepsy. Across the whole study: Donors had narcolepsy type 1 or type 2, or were healthy controls. Overall study findings and caveats: Some memory CD4+ repertoires had no autoreactive clone sequences. Reportedly, autoreactive clonotypes were serially detected in patients' blood but not controls'.

The data were produced by immunoSEQ multiplex PCR, yet TCRdb's version contains in-frame clones alone and is incomplete. The sample consists of about 30,000 clones, approximately 80% of them appearing once. V dropped 2 bases and J dropped 3 bases, with 4 bases sitting between them. Germline CDR1 ENHRY, CDR2 SYGVKD. CDR3 length: 12 amino acids. In this sample, this clone turned up a few times. The antigen is undetermined. This clonotype was sampled from a human donor with narcolepsy. The rearrangement uses TRBV10-3 and TRBJ1-2; D gene uncertain. The sample was CD45RA- memory CD4+ T cells from PBMCs. The CDR3 is CAISEQDYGYTF. CDR3 DNA sequence: TGTGCCATCAGTGAGCAGGACTATGGCTACACCTTC.